This T cell receptor beta chain is drawn from a study of shared clonotypes between healthy human individuals. Data came from immunoSEQ multiplex PCR; TCRdb stores just in-frame clones and leaves some out. The table has some 2 million clones, about 95% seen once; the top ten hold 0.9% to 1.3%. Terminally differentiated effector memory CD45RA+ cells were excluded by CCR7 positive selection of CD45RO-negative cells. Overall study findings and caveats: All-four-donor shared clonotypes had higher generation probabilities than non-shared clonotypes did.

Turning to this clone: Its target is not known.

The CDR3 is made up of 15 amino acids. CDR1 and CDR2 (germline): LNHDA, SQIVND (reference sequence). With V trimmed by 8 bases and J by 2 bases, 7 bases remained unmatched. The source of this sequence is a man between 18 and 29 years old in good health. This chain links TRBV19 with TRBJ2-1; 9 nucleotides align to TRBD2. Sequenced: naive CD8+ T cells sorted from blood. This chain's CDR3 is CASEGLASPYNEQFF. The CDR3 DNA reads TGTGCCAGTGAAGGACTAGCGAGTCCCTACAATGAGCAGTTCTTC.